This T cell receptor (beta chain) was captured by sequencing in a study of patients and donors after allogeneic stem cell transplantation. This clonotype was observed a few times. CDR3 length equals 14 residues. Germline CDR1 is SGHAT and CDR2 is FQNNGV. Trimming removed 5 bases at V and 6 bases at J, with 15 bases between. TCRdb reprocessed the RT-PCR reads with MiXCR, giving one entry per CDR3 protein. The table lists fewer than 500,000 distinct CDR3 sequences, roughly 17% of them singletons, with just over 7% in the top ten. The sequence was collected from a human donor who was either an allogeneic HSCT recipient or a stem cell or donor lymphocyte infusion donor (not recorded which). It is not recorded whose cells these are; they may come from a transplant donor. The specimen sequenced was blood, either unsorted or a sorted T cell fraction (not recorded which). The rearrangement links TRBV11-2 to TRBJ2-3, with D possibly TRBD2 on 6 matching bases. CDR3 DNA: TGTGCCAGCAGCCCGATCGGGGGTGGGGATACGCAGTATTTT. This translates into CASSPIGGGDTQYF.